This TCR beta chain was retrieved from a study of T cells after posttransplantation cyclophosphamide. In the case of this clone: Antigen unknown.

Repertoires were generated with immunoSEQ multiplex PCR, while TCRdb's copy carries only in-frame clones and drops some. The table records tens of thousands of clones, 90% to 95% of them present only once. On the day of bone marrow donation, the related graft donor provided peripheral blood. The study, taken as a whole, reports: Recipient CMV seropositivity and CMV reactivation strongly tracked TRB clonality. Later blood repertoires were often dominated by clones from the donor CD8+ memory compartment. TRB overlap between skin or GI tissue T cells and blood was limited.

From germline, CDR1 is LNHDA and CDR2 SQIVND (reference sequence). CDR3 length: 15 residues. Trimming shortened V by 7 bases and J by 5 bases, and 18 bases separated the two germline ends. The specimen was PBMCs. The TCR originated in a woman in her thirties in good health and a related stem cell transplant donor. The V and J genes are TRBV19 and TRBJ1-5, with TRBD1 as a possible D gene (6 bases). CDR3 in DNA: TGTGCCAGTAAAAAACGACAGGAAACTTATCAGCCCCAGCATTTT. Amino acids: CASKKRQETYQPQHF.